This TCR beta chain stems from a study of tumor-infiltrating lymphocytes in oesophageal squamous cell carcinoma. MiXCR was run by TCRdb on the PCR reads, yielding one entry per CDR3 protein. The sample contains roughly 21,000 distinct CDR3 sequences, under 40% of which appear only once. V lost 5 bases to trimming and J lost 3 bases, with 11 bases between them. Germline V gives CDR1 SGHTA, CDR2 FQGNSA. CDR3 length: 14 amino acids. Material: esophageal tumor tissue. This clonotype was obtained from a male donor with esophageal squamous cell carcinoma. The chain carries TRBV7-2 and TRBJ2-1, with D hard to call. CDR3 in amino acids: CASSLMLDYNEQFF. The CDR3, as DNA: TGTGCCAGCAGCCTTATGCTAGACTACAATGAGCAGTTCTTC.